This T cell receptor (beta chain) was identified in a study of spatial heterogeneity in lung cancer. Study-wide context: Matched bulk RNA-seq gave a T cell module score that correlated strongly with tumor-region TCR transcript counts. Raw-read counts averaged over ten per unique TCR and UMI combination.

Time point of the sample: sample taken at primary tumor resection. Whole RNA, which was extracted from tumor, nontumor lung tissue or frozen PBMC, was sequenced without any cell sorting. General study points: The number of expanded tumor alpha and beta chains correlated with mutation number.

Regarding this clonotype: Its antigen is not known.

A unique molecular identifier was attached to every TCR cDNA molecule. One entry per CDR3 protein, called by TCRdb with MiXCR from the 5' RACE reads. The repertoire has approximately 9,700 distinct CDR3 sequences, approximately 8% of them found once; the top ten carry about a fifth. The CDR3 has 13 amino acids. The ends were cut back, 8 bases at V and 1 base at J, with 11 bases in the middle. The V gene's germline CDR1 is SEHNR and CDR2 FQNEAQ (reference sequence). This specimen consisted of lung tumor tissue, obtained at surgery. The rearrangement uses TRBV7-9 and TRBJ1-1, with D maybe TRBD1 (6 bases). This receptor was obtained from a male donor with early-stage non-small cell lung cancer. CDR3 bases: TGTGCCAGCGGACTACAGGGGAACACTGAAGCTTTCTTT. Translated, it gives CASGLQGNTEAFF.